Shown below are 6 T cell receptor beta chains from a single sample sequenced in a study of radiotherapy plus CTLA-4 blockade in lung cancer. Clones were read by immunoSEQ multiplex PCR, and TCRdb kept only the in-frame ones, dropping some. The sample consists of around 99,000 clones, 70% to 90% of them appearing once. Source: peripheral blood, taken from a patient treated with radiotherapy plus ipilimumab. The receptors were gathered from a human donor with non-small cell lung cancer that progressed on radiotherapy plus ipilimumab.

The chain combines TRBV27 with TRBJ1-4, with a possible D match to TRBD1 (5 bases). Deletions cut 5 bases from V and 4 bases from J, with 11 bases between. This CDR3 is 14 amino acids long. Germline CDR1 and CDR2: MNHEY and SMNVEV (reference sequence). In nucleotides, the CDR3 is TGTGCCAGCAGTCCAGGGAAGGTTAATGAAAAACTGTTTTTT. Amino acid sequence: CASSPGKVNEKLFF.

V usage is TRBV2 and J usage is TRBJ1-4, with 10 nucleotides matching TRBD1. The CDR3 length is 14 residues. Germline CDR1 is SNHLY and CDR2 is FYNNEI. V shed 4 bases, J shed 5 bases, and the junction held 1 base outside the gene matches. Written as DNA, the CDR3 is TGTGCCAGCAGTGCGGACAGGGGGAATGAAAAACTGTTTTTT. This gives the protein CASSADRGNEKLFF.

V gene TRBV5-1 combines with J gene TRBJ1-2, with 10 bases lining up with TRBD1. The CDR3 sequence is 15 residues long. V trimming: 4 bases; J trimming: 4 bases; junction bases outside the gene matches: 7. Looked up from germline, CDR1 is SGHRS and CDR2 is YFSETQ. The CDR3 DNA reads TGCGCCAGCAGCATTGACAGGGGGCGCGCCTATGGCTACACCTTC. This gives the protein CASSIDRGRAYGYTF.

The genes are TRBV12-5 and TRBJ2-2; no reliable D call. There are 15 residues in the CDR3. Germline V gives CDR1 LGHNT, CDR2 FRNRAP. Trimming cost V 7 bases and J 0 bases, with 12 bases left between them. The CDR3 coding sequence is TGTGCTAGTGCCCTCGGGCAGCCGAACACCGGGGAGCTGTTTTTT. As protein: CASALGQPNTGELFF.

This chain joins TRBV5-8 and TRBJ2-7; D is unresolved. Germline CDR1 SGHTS, CDR2 YDEGEE. Trimming removed 4 bases from V and 0 bases from J, with 26 bases in between. The CDR3 contains 19 residues. CDR3 coding DNA: TGTGCCAGCAGCCCCCTGGCGGCCACGAAAACCGCCCCCTCCTACGAGCAGTACTTC. Protein: CASSPLAATKTAPSYEQYF.

V usage is TRBV19 and J usage is TRBJ1-5; D is possibly TRBD1 (5 bases). From germline, CDR1 is LNHDA and CDR2 SQIVND (reference sequence). V was cut by 10 bases and J by 1 base, with 14 bases left in between. The CDR3 consists of 14 residues. The CDR3 reads CATQGRKSNQPQHF. Written as DNA, the CDR3 is TGTGCCACCCAGGGACGGAAGAGCAATCAGCCCCAGCATTTT.